The rows below give T cell receptor beta chains drawn from one sample of a study of shared clonotypes between healthy human individuals. Assay: immunoSEQ multiplex PCR; the TCRdb copy retains only in-frame clones and omits some. Of 2 million to 2.5 million clones listed, approximately 90% were seen once; the top ten hold about 0.36%. The sequenced sample was naive CD4+ T cells from PBMCs. These receptors originate from a man younger than 35 in good health. Some clones in this sample may be carry-over from other donors' samples. Both conserved end residues are part of each CDR3. The D gene is left open where the match is weak. Clone size, where shown, is once, few, many, or a class for clones that have expanded.

j_call,v_call,clone_size,d_call,cdr3_aa,cdr3_nt
TRBJ2-5,TRBV9,-,-,CASSVGTTQETQYF,TGTGCCAGCAGCGTTGGGACAACCCAAGAGACCCAGTACTTC
TRBJ2-2,TRBV11-2,-,-,CASSSDYGTGELFF,TGTGCCAGCAGCTCGGACTATGGGACCGGGGAGCTGTTTTTT
TRBJ2-6,TRBV5-1,-,TRBD1,CASSDLQGADVLTF,TGCGCCAGCAGCGACCTACAGGGGGCGGACGTCCTGACTTTC
TRBJ1-5,TRBV30,once,-,CAWSVRSNQPQHF,TGTGCCTGGAGTGTGAGAAGCAATCAGCCCCAGCATTTT
TRBJ1-5,TRBV6-1,-,-,CASLGTGNQPQHF,TGTGCCAGCCTGGGGACGGGGAATCAGCCCCAGCATTTT
TRBJ2-3,TRBV9,-,TRBD2,CASSATSGSTDTQYF,TGTGCCAGCAGCGCGACTAGCGGGAGCACAGATACGCAGTATTTT
TRBJ2-5,TRBV4-3,once,-,CASSQSLTGRETQYF,TGCGCCAGCAGCCAAAGTCTAACAGGGCGGGAGACCCAGTACTTC
TRBJ2-7,TRBV2,-,-,CASSNNADYGHF,TGTGCCAGCAGTAATAATGCGGACTACGGGCACTTC
TRBJ1-4,TRBV19,-,-,CASSTTGTGEKLFF,TGTGCCAGTAGTACAACAGGGACGGGCGAAAAACTGTTTTTT
TRBJ2-1,TRBV5-4,-,TRBD1,CASMTDRNEQFF,TGTGCCAGCATGACGGACAGGAATGAGCAGTTCTTC
TRBJ2-2,TRBV5-1,-,TRBD1,CASSPGQPNTGELFF,TGCGCCAGCAGCCCGGGACAGCCGAACACCGGGGAGCTGTTTTTT
TRBJ1-5,TRBV6-5,-,TRBD1,CASTPGTGSNQPQHF,TGTGCCAGCACCCCCGGGACAGGGTCCAATCAGCCCCAGCATTTT
TRBJ2-7,TRBV11-2,-,-,CASSFISTSHEQYF,TGTGCCAGCAGCTTCATCTCGACTAGTCACGAGCAGTACTTC
TRBJ1-1,TRBV30,-,TRBD1,CAWSVTTGAAFF,TGTGCCTGGAGTGTCACGACAGGGGCGGCTTTCTTT
TRBJ1-4,TRBV2,-,TRBD1,CASSEGTENEKLFF,TGTGCCAGCAGTGAGGGGACAGAGAATGAAAAACTGTTTTTT
TRBJ2-7,TRBV6-5,-,TRBD1,CASSYSGDRPSYEQYF,TGTGCCAGCAGTTACTCTGGGGACAGACCCTCCTACGAGCAGTACTTC
TRBJ2-7,TRBV11-2,-,TRBD2,CASSQAAGGYEQYF,TGTGCCAGCAGCCAGGCGGCGGGAGGTTACGAGCAGTACTTC
TRBJ1-4,TRBV5-1,-,TRBD1,CASSLMGQGNEKLFF,TGCGCCAGCAGCTTGATGGGACAGGGTAATGAAAAACTGTTTTTT
TRBJ2-3,TRBV7-3,-,TRBD2,CASSLTSGRAADTQYF,TGTGCCAGCAGCTTAACTAGCGGGAGGGCCGCAGATACGCAGTATTTT
TRBJ1-4,TRBV28,once,-,CASSFRQSGGEKLFF,TGTGCCAGCAGTTTCCGCCAGAGCGGGGGTGAAAAACTGTTTTTT
TRBJ2-7,TRBV5-1,-,-,CASSLPDPLGVEQYF,TGCGCCAGCAGCTTACCGGACCCCCTAGGGGTCGAGCAGTACTTC
TRBJ1-6,TRBV5-6,-,-,CASSTPGAIYNSPLHF,TGTGCCAGCAGCACCCCCGGGGCAATCTATAATTCACCCCTCCACTTT
TRBJ1-5,TRBV2,-,-,CASTGQSSNQPQHF,TGTGCCAGCACCGGCCAGAGTTCCAATCAGCCCCAGCATTTT
TRBJ1-2,TRBV7-3,-,-,CASSLGGVGPGYGYTF,TGTGCCAGCAGCTTAGGGGGCGTGGGGCCAGGCTATGGCTACACCTTC
TRBJ1-2,TRBV27,-,-,CASSPFRVGDGYTF,TGTGCCAGCAGCCCCTTTAGAGTTGGGGACGGCTACACCTTC
TRBJ2-1,TRBV6-1,-,TRBD1,CATKRQGVRNEQFF,TGTGCCACCAAGAGGCAGGGGGTTAGAAATGAGCAGTTCTTC
TRBJ2-3,TRBV5-1,-,-,CASRYGSLGTDTQYF,TGCGCCAGCAGGTACGGAAGCCTAGGCACAGATACGCAGTATTTT
TRBJ1-1,TRBV28,-,-,CASSLVRSTGSTEAFF,TGTGCCAGCAGTTTAGTACGGTCTACGGGGTCCACTGAAGCTTTCTTT
TRBJ1-5,TRBV19,-,TRBD1,CASSLPGQGVQPQHF,TGTGCCAGTAGTCTACCGGGACAGGGGGTTCAGCCCCAGCATTTT
TRBJ2-7,TRBV28,-,TRBD2,CASSWGRGNEQYF,TGTGCCAGCAGTTGGGGGAGGGGAAACGAGCAGTACTTC
TRBJ2-7,TRBV6-1,-,-,CASTHLRSPGEQYF,TGTGCCAGCACCCACCTTCGATCCCCGGGCGAGCAGTACTTC
TRBJ1-1,TRBV27,once,-,CASTSVGGWAHEAFF,TGTGCCAGCACCTCGGTGGGGGGCTGGGCCCATGAAGCTTTCTTT
TRBJ2-7,TRBV28,-,-,CASSPLLASSYEQYF,TGTGCCAGCAGCCCCCTCCTAGCGAGCTCCTACGAGCAGTACTTC
TRBJ2-3,TRBV6-5,-,TRBD2,CASSYSGGRADDTQYF,TGTGCCAGCAGTTACTCCGGCGGGAGGGCCGATGATACGCAGTATTTT
TRBJ2-2,TRBV5-1,few,-,CASSLAGSYTGELFF,TGCGCCAGCAGCTTGGCTGGATCCTACACCGGGGAGCTGTTTTTT
TRBJ1-2,TRBV28,-,TRBD1,CASSSGQYLSF,TGTGCCAGCAGCTCGGGACAGTACCTCTCCTTC
TRBJ1-5,TRBV7-2,-,TRBD1,CASSLMGTVEGQPQHF,TGTGCCAGCAGCTTAATGGGGACAGTGGAGGGCCAGCCCCAGCATTTT
TRBJ1-2,TRBV7-3,-,TRBD1,CASSPGGGGSGYTF,TGTGCCAGCAGCCCTGGGGGAGGGGGCAGCGGCTACACCTTC
TRBJ1-2,TRBV19,-,-,CASSTLGGHLYGYTF,TGTGCCAGTAGTACCCTGGGGGGCCACCTCTATGGCTACACCTTC
TRBJ1-1,TRBV7-3,-,-,CASSQVGRNTEAFF,TGTGCCAGCAGTCAGGTAGGGCGGAACACTGAAGCTTTCTTT
TRBJ2-5,TRBV7-8,-,-,CASSLLGHMTKGVLETQYF,TGTGCCAGCAGCCTACTGGGCCATATGACAAAAGGGGTTCTGGAGACCCAGTACTTC
TRBJ2-7,TRBV5-8,-,-,CASSLAWGREQYF,TGTGCCAGCAGCTTGGCCTGGGGGCGCGAGCAGTACTTC
TRBJ1-3,TRBV28,-,-,CASSLLKPTGNTIYF,TGTGCCAGCAGTTTATTGAAACCGACCGGGAACACCATATATTTT
TRBJ2-2,TRBV5-1,-,TRBD2,CASSFSGGDTGELFF,TGCGCCAGCAGCTTTAGCGGGGGGGACACCGGGGAGCTGTTTTTT
TRBJ2-1,TRBV5-1,-,TRBD2,CASSSTSGNLYNEQFF,TGCGCCAGCAGCAGCACTAGCGGCAACCTTTACAATGAGCAGTTCTTC